This is a list of T cell receptor beta chains from one sample in a study of human T cells and chemical hapten exposure. TCRdb re-derived calls from the RACE reads in MiXCR, one entry per CDR3 protein. The table shows 100,000 to 150,000 distinct CDR3 sequences, with about 13% occurring only once. Sequences were derived from whole blood, sampled in connection with sensitization to the hapten diphenylcyclopropenone (DPC). Receptors originate from a woman between 18 and 29 years old with alopecia areata. Some clones in this sample may be carry-over from other donors' samples. The CDR3 runs from the conserved cysteine through the conserved F or W. A D gene is named only where the DNA matches it firmly.

D	V	J	CDR3
NA	TRBV29-1	TRBJ1-5	CSAGEGFSNQPQHF
NA	TRBV12-3/TRBV12-4	TRBJ1-5	CASSPTSGDNQPQHF
NA	TRBV7-2	TRBJ1-1	CASSLVAAPGPEAFF
NA	TRBV4-1	TRBJ2-3	CASSQAGTASGGTQYF
NA	TRBV5-6	TRBJ2-3	CASTGTTGSTADTQYF
TRBD2	TRBV5-5	TRBJ2-5	CASRSGTRVETQYF
NA	TRBV25-1	TRBJ1-2	CASSGAGPGYGYTF
NA	TRBV28	TRBJ1-2	CASSFAQLYTF
NA	TRBV6-6	TRBJ2-3	CASSYSMVRGDTQYF
TRBD2	TRBV27	TRBJ2-1	CASSKSAGESYNEQFF
NA	TRBV7-9	TRBJ1-1	CASSFGQSPEAFF
NA	TRBV5-1	TRBJ2-7	CASSSGHYYEQYF
NA	TRBV10-2	TRBJ2-5	CASGLLRETQYF
NA	TRBV30	TRBJ1-3	CAVRTGNTIYF
NA	TRBV7-2	TRBJ2-2	CASSFPGAGELFF
NA	TRBV6-1	TRBJ2-3	CASNRASTDTQYF
NA	TRBV29-1	TRBJ2-1	CSAEVHREQFF
NA	TRBV7-2	TRBJ2-1	CASSFRYREQFF
TRBD2	TRBV4-3	TRBJ2-1	CASSPGTSGLNEQFF
NA	TRBV18	TRBJ1-2	CASSPRFQANYGYTF
NA	TRBV2	TRBJ2-7	CASRLTGTSSYEQYF
NA	TRBV10-2	TRBJ1-2	CASSDPVGYTF
NA	TRBV7-9	TRBJ1-6	CASSFPGDGSPLHF
NA	TRBV3-1	TRBJ1-4	CASSQDGHLGGEKLFF
NA	TRBV20-1	TRBJ2-7	CSAGRGLGEQYF
NA	TRBV20-1	TRBJ2-1	CSGYLSYNEQFF
NA	TRBV5-1	TRBJ1-1	CASSPPSSEAFF
NA	TRBV20-1	TRBJ1-5	CSAKRGNNQPQHF
NA	TRBV4-2	TRBJ1-2	CASSQPEGVSYGYTF
TRBD1	TRBV7-2	TRBJ1-6	CASSLAGQGTSSYNSPLHF
NA	TRBV6-2/TRBV6-3	TRBJ1-6	CASNRANSPLHF
NA	TRBV5-3	TRBJ2-5	CARSSKNTCGETQYF
TRBD2	TRBV3-1	TRBJ2-3	CASRRTSGGSTDTQYF
NA	TRBV27	TRBJ2-6	CASSLIAISGANVLTF
NA	TRBV27	TRBJ1-1	CASSPPQGFGTEAFF
TRBD1	TRBV28	TRBJ2-3	CASSLTPGTGSTDTQYF
NA	TRBV7-9	TRBJ2-7	CASSRGGDEQYF
NA	TRBV7-2	TRBJ1-3	CASSPGNSGNTIYF
NA	TRBV18	TRBJ1-6	CASSSSRRRSYNSPLHF
TRBD1	TRBV7-2	TRBJ1-6	CASSLSRDRVSPLHF
TRBD2	TRBV11-2	TRBJ2-7	CASSVGRAHEQYF
NA	TRBV12-3/TRBV12-4	TRBJ1-2	CASSSYGYTF
NA	TRBV27	TRBJ1-1	CASTNTQNTEAFF
NA	TRBV5-6	TRBJ1-3	CASSPRQVGNTIYF
NA	TRBV6-5	TRBJ1-1	CASSAGNTEAFF
NA	TRBV4-3	TRBJ2-1	CASSQDMGRGNEQFF
NA	TRBV6-2/TRBV6-3	TRBJ2-7	CASSSSLRLSSYEQYF
NA	TRBV5-5	TRBJ1-2	CASSLRLTNYGYTF
TRBD1	TRBV27	TRBJ2-7	CATRSLDREYEQYF
NA	TRBV5-6	TRBJ2-4	CASSLTAVAKNIQYF
NA	TRBV18	TRBJ2-5	CASSRPGERETQYF
TRBD1	TRBV7-8	TRBJ1-3	CASSLGQGNTIYF
TRBD2	TRBV5-1	TRBJ2-1	CASSSGLAGGYNEQFF
TRBD1	TRBV29-1	TRBJ2-7	CSAGQGNYEQYF
NA	TRBV11-3	TRBJ2-7	CASSLDEQYF